Listed below are T cell receptor beta chains from one sample, sequenced in a study of blood T cell repertoires in COVID-19. Assay used: immunoSEQ multiplex PCR; TCRdb lists only in-frame clones, some missing. Of approximately 220,000 clones listed, about four fifths are singletons. The sample consisted of peripheral blood. These receptors were obtained from a woman aged 25 to 45 who had recovered from COVID-19. CDR3s include the opening cysteine and the closing phenylalanine or tryptophan. The order of the fields is J gene, V gene, clone size, D gene, CDR3 DNA, CDR3 protein. The D gene is left open where the match is weak. Expanded clones are given a class, and other clones once, few, many or no size at all.

J: TRBJ2-3; V: TRBV28; size: -; D: TRBD1; DNA: TGTGCCAGCAGGGCGGACAGGGGGCCCCCAGATACGCAGTATTTT; CDR3: CASRADRGPPDTQYF
J: TRBJ1-5; V: TRBV30; size: -; D: TRBD1; DNA: TGTGCCTGGAGTCCAGGGGGCGATCAGCCCCAGCATTTT; CDR3: CAWSPGGDQPQHF
J: TRBJ2-5; V: TRBV7-2; size: -; D: TRBD2; DNA: TGTGGGAGCGGGAGAGCTTCTCAAGAGACCCAGTACTTC; CDR3: CGSGRASQETQYF
J: TRBJ1-4; V: TRBV28; size: -; D: TRBD1; DNA: TGTGCCAGCACTTCCGGGACAGGCTATGAAAAACTGTTTTTT; CDR3: CASTSGTGYEKLFF
J: TRBJ1-1; V: TRBV6-5; size: -; D: TRBD1; DNA: TGTGCCAGCAATATACTGACAGGGTCGGCTTTCTTT; CDR3: CASNILTGSAFF
J: TRBJ2-7; V: TRBV19; size: once; D: -; DNA: TGTGCCAGTAGCGGAGCCTCTAGACCATACGAGCAGTACTTC; CDR3: CASSGASRPYEQYF
J: TRBJ2-5; V: TRBV5-6; size: -; D: -; DNA: TGTGCCAGCAGCTTTCAGGGGGGACAAGAGACCCAGTACTTC; CDR3: CASSFQGGQETQYF
J: TRBJ2-3; V: TRBV6-1; size: -; D: TRBD2; DNA: TGTGCCAGCAGTGAAGCCTTGGGACTAGCGCTGACAGATACGCAGTATTTT; CDR3: CASSEALGLALTDTQYF
J: TRBJ2-5; V: TRBV11-1; size: few; D: -; DNA: TGTGCCAGCAGCTGGAGGGACAGCTTCCAAGAGACCCAGTACTTC; CDR3: CASSWRDSFQETQYF
J: TRBJ1-2; V: TRBV30; size: -; D: -; DNA: TGTGCCTGGACCCGCGACAACCGAGGCTACACCTTC; CDR3: CAWTRDNRGYTF
J: TRBJ2-1; V: TRBV2; size: -; D: -; DNA: TGTGCCAGCAGTGATGCGAGTTTCAACAATGAGCAGTTCTTC; CDR3: CASSDASFNNEQFF
J: TRBJ1-1; V: TRBV7-2; size: -; D: TRBD1; DNA: TGTGCCAGCAGCGCTGGGACAGGGAGGACTGAAGCTTTCTTT; CDR3: CASSAGTGRTEAFF
J: TRBJ2-5; V: TRBV30; size: -; D: TRBD1; DNA: TGTGCCTGGAGCGACAGGGTTGGGGAGACCCAGTACTTC; CDR3: CAWSDRVGETQYF
J: TRBJ1-2; V: TRBV5-4; size: few; D: -; DNA: TGTGCCAGCAGCTTGGGCGGGCCCGCGAGTGGCTACACCTTC; CDR3: CASSLGGPASGYTF
J: TRBJ1-1; V: TRBV20-1; size: few; D: -; DNA: TGCAGTGCTAGTATAAACAGGGACACTGAAGCTTTCTTT; CDR3: CSASINRDTEAFF
J: TRBJ2-3; V: TRBV10-3; size: -; D: TRBD2; DNA: TGTGCCATCGCGAGCAACTCGGGACTAGCGGGAGGGGCCAGCACAGATACGCAGTATTTT; CDR3: CAIASNSGLAGGASTDTQYF
J: TRBJ2-7; V: TRBV5-1; size: -; D: TRBD1; DNA: TGCGCCAGCAGCTTGCTAGGGACAGGGGGCGGAGGATACGAGCAGTACTTC; CDR3: CASSLLGTGGGGYEQYF
J: TRBJ1-5; V: TRBV28; size: -; D: -; DNA: TGTGCCAGCAGTTTATGGAAGCCCACAAAGAGGGGCAATCAGCCCCAGCATTTT; CDR3: CASSLWKPTKRGNQPQHF
J: TRBJ2-3; V: TRBV7-3; size: -; D: TRBD2; DNA: TGTGCCAGCAGCTTTAGGCGAAGCGGGAGTGGGTCAGATACGCAGTATTTT; CDR3: CASSFRRSGSGSDTQYF
J: TRBJ2-7; V: TRBV3-1/TRBV3-2; size: -; D: -; DNA: TGTGCCAGCAGTCTAGGCTACGAGCAGTACTTC; CDR3: CASSLGYEQYF
J: TRBJ1-1; V: TRBV27; size: -; D: -; DNA: TGTGCCAGCAGTTCCGCGGGGGCGTTTGCTTTGAACACTGAAGCTTTCTTT; CDR3: CASSSAGAFALNTEAFF
J: TRBJ2-3; V: TRBV19; size: -; D: -; DNA: TGTGCCAGTAGTATTCGGGTGGCGGATACGCAGTATTTT; CDR3: CASSIRVADTQYF
J: TRBJ1-2; V: TRBV5-1; size: -; D: TRBD1; DNA: TGCGCCAGCAGCTCCCGGACAGGAAACTATGGCTACACCTTC; CDR3: CASSSRTGNYGYTF
J: TRBJ1-2; V: TRBV10-2; size: -; D: TRBD1; DNA: TGCGCCAGCACCCATGACAGGGGGGATGGCTACACCTTC; CDR3: CASTHDRGDGYTF
J: TRBJ2-2; V: TRBV2; size: -; D: TRBD1; DNA: TGTGCCAGCAATGGACAGGGTTTAACCGGGGAGCTGTTTTTT; CDR3: CASNGQGLTGELFF
J: TRBJ2-1; V: TRBV30; size: -; D: -; DNA: TGTGCCTGGAGTATAATAGATGAGCAGTTCTTC; CDR3: CAWSIIDEQFF
J: TRBJ1-2; V: TRBV27; size: -; D: -; DNA: TGTGCCAGCAGTTTAGCGGGGAATGGCTACACCTTC; CDR3: CASSLAGNGYTF
J: TRBJ2-3; V: TRBV9; size: -; D: -; DNA: TGTGCCAGCAGCGTCGATGGCCAGACAGATACGCAGTATTTT; CDR3: CASSVDGQTDTQYF
J: TRBJ2-2; V: TRBV7-3; size: -; D: -; DNA: TGTGCCAGCAGCGCCGGACAGACCAACACCGGGGAGCTGTTTTTT; CDR3: CASSAGQTNTGELFF
J: TRBJ2-3; V: TRBV7-9; size: -; D: -; DNA: TGTGCCAGCAGCACCTACAGGGGAGGTCGCACAGATACGCAGTATTTT; CDR3: CASSTYRGGRTDTQYF
J: TRBJ2-1; V: TRBV9; size: -; D: TRBD2; DNA: TGTGCCAGCAGCGTCCCCACTAGCGGGAGGATCGACAATGAGCAGTTCTTC; CDR3: CASSVPTSGRIDNEQFF
J: TRBJ2-2; V: TRBV5-1; size: -; D: -; DNA: TGCGCCAGCAGCCAAGGACAGCCCACCGGGGAGCTGTTTTTT; CDR3: CASSQGQPTGELFF
J: TRBJ1-2; V: TRBV10-3; size: -; D: -; DNA: TGTGCCATCAGTGAGTCTGAACGCGGCTATGGCTACACCTTC; CDR3: CAISESERGYGYTF
J: TRBJ1-2; V: TRBV6-2/TRBV6-3; size: -; D: -; DNA: TGTGCCAGCAGTTACGGCGGGAGCTATGGCTACACCTTC; CDR3: CASSYGGSYGYTF
J: TRBJ2-7; V: TRBV29-1; size: -; D: TRBD2; DNA: TGCAGCGTTGAGCCCGGGAGGGCCGCCTACGAGCAGTACTTC; CDR3: CSVEPGRAAYEQYF
J: TRBJ2-7; V: TRBV5-1; size: -; D: -; DNA: TGCGCCAGCACCATGACAGGTGGGGGCTGGTACGAGCAGTACTTC; CDR3: CASTMTGGGWYEQYF
J: TRBJ1-2; V: TRBV18; size: -; D: TRBD1; DNA: TGTGCCAGCTCACCTCGACAGGGTTTGGATGGCTACACCTTC; CDR3: CASSPRQGLDGYTF
J: TRBJ2-3; V: TRBV5-1; size: -; D: -; DNA: TGCGCCAGCAGCTTGGAATACACAGATACGCAGTATTTT; CDR3: CASSLEYTDTQYF
J: TRBJ1-1; V: TRBV5-1; size: -; D: -; DNA: TGCGCCAGCAGCTTGGAGGCAGGGGCCTTGAACACTGAAGCTTTCTTT; CDR3: CASSLEAGALNTEAFF
J: TRBJ1-2; V: TRBV5-1; size: -; D: -; DNA: TGCGCCAGCAGCTTGGCTAGGGGGGGTGGTCTGGACTATGGCTACACCTTC; CDR3: CASSLARGGGLDYGYTF
J: TRBJ2-7; V: TRBV7-9; size: -; D: TRBD2; DNA: TGTGCCAGCAGCCAACCTAGCGGGGGGGACTCCTACGAGCAGTACTTC; CDR3: CASSQPSGGDSYEQYF
J: TRBJ2-7; V: TRBV27; size: -; D: -; DNA: TGTGCCAGCAGTTTACGGGGGTACAGTGGGTACGAGCAGTACTTC; CDR3: CASSLRGYSGYEQYF
J: TRBJ2-2; V: TRBV5-4; size: -; D: -; DNA: TGTGCCAGCAGCTTGGTGGGGGCGGTGGCCGGGGAGCTGTTTTTT; CDR3: CASSLVGAVAGELFF
J: TRBJ2-1; V: TRBV28; size: -; D: TRBD2; DNA: TGTGCCAGCAGGACTAGCGGGGAGTTCAATGAGCAGTTCTTC; CDR3: CASRTSGEFNEQFF
J: TRBJ2-1; V: TRBV24-1; size: -; D: TRBD2; DNA: TGTGCCACCAGTGATTTCAAGGCGGGAGGAAGTAAGAGCTCCTACAATGAGCAGTTCTTC; CDR3: CATSDFKAGGSKSSYNEQFF
J: TRBJ2-3; V: TRBV5-4; size: -; D: TRBD1; DNA: TGTGCCAGCAGCTTGGGCCAGGGGGCCCAGACAGATACGCAGTATTTT; CDR3: CASSLGQGAQTDTQYF
J: TRBJ1-1; V: TRBV5-6; size: once; D: -; DNA: TGTGCCAGCAGCCTAGTAGGTAAGGCTGAAGCTTTCTTT; CDR3: CASSLVGKAEAFF
J: TRBJ2-3; V: TRBV7-3; size: few; D: TRBD2; DNA: TGTGCCAGCAGCACGAGCGGGATTAACACAGATACGCAGTATTTT; CDR3: CASSTSGINTDTQYF
J: TRBJ1-1; V: TRBV6-5; size: -; D: -; DNA: TGTGCCAGCAGTTTAAGGGGCACTGAAGCTTTCTTT; CDR3: CASSLRGTEAFF
J: TRBJ2-7; V: TRBV6-5; size: -; D: TRBD2; DNA: TGTGCCAGCAGATATACCGGGACTAGCGCGGGTGAGCAGTACTTC; CDR3: CASRYTGTSAGEQYF
J: TRBJ1-4; V: TRBV5-1; size: -; D: TRBD1; DNA: TGCGCCAGCAGCTCCAGGGGGCTGAAGGAAAAACTGTTTTTT; CDR3: CASSSRGLKEKLFF
J: TRBJ2-7; V: TRBV4-1; size: -; D: -; DNA: TGCGCCAGCAGCCAAGCCCTCCAGATCATTTCCTACGAGCAGTACTTC; CDR3: CASSQALQIISYEQYF
J: TRBJ1-1; V: TRBV9; size: -; D: -; DNA: TGTGCCAGCAGCGCTACAGGGCACACTGAAGCTTTCTTT; CDR3: CASSATGHTEAFF
J: TRBJ1-2; V: TRBV28; size: -; D: TRBD1; DNA: TGTGCCAGCAGCCCACCCGGGACAGGGGAGAGATATGGCTACACCTTC; CDR3: CASSPPGTGERYGYTF
J: TRBJ1-2; V: TRBV12-3/TRBV12-4; size: once; D: TRBD1; DNA: TGTGCCAGCAGTGACCGGGACAGCTATGGCTACACCTTC; CDR3: CASSDRDSYGYTF
J: TRBJ2-3; V: TRBV5-1; size: -; D: -; DNA: TGCGCCAGCAGCTTTCAGGGGTGGAAAATAGATACGCAGTATTTT; CDR3: CASSFQGWKIDTQYF
J: TRBJ1-2; V: TRBV6-5; size: -; D: -; DNA: TGTGCCAGCAGTCTTACAGGAACAAACTATGGCTACACCTTC; CDR3: CASSLTGTNYGYTF
J: TRBJ1-5; V: TRBV19; size: -; D: -; DNA: TGTGCCAGTAGTATCCGGGGTTTCTCTCTCGGTCAGCCCCAGCATTTT; CDR3: CASSIRGFSLGQPQHF
J: TRBJ1-2; V: TRBV24-1; size: once; D: -; DNA: TGTGCCACCAGTGATACCGGACAGTTGGGCTACACCTTC; CDR3: CATSDTGQLGYTF
J: TRBJ2-3; V: TRBV9; size: -; D: TRBD2; DNA: TGTGCCAGCAGCGTAAAGGGCGGGAGGGAAACAGATACGCAGTATTTT; CDR3: CASSVKGGRETDTQYF